The clone carrying this TCR beta chain was observed a handful of times. The antigen is unknown. This record belongs to a study of glioma-infiltrating T cells. Findings and limits, study-wide: Non-neoplastic patients had below-expected tissue-blood divergence, while all gliomas exceeded expectation.

The iRepertoire nested amplicon-rescue multiplex PCR amplified TCR alpha and beta CDR3s from RNA. TCRdb re-analysed the multiplex PCR reads in MiXCR, keeping a single row per CDR3 protein. The sample consists of about 140,000 distinct CDR3 sequences, about 39% of them appearing once. V was clipped by 5 bases and J by 7 bases, with 12 bases between them. This CDR3 has 12 residues. The germline CDR1 and CDR2 sequences are MNHEY and SVGEGT. This chain links TRBV6-2 or TRBV6-3 with TRBJ2-7; D ambiguous. Sample: glioma tissue, nonneoplastic brain tissue, or PBMCs (not recorded which). The TCR was taken from a human donor with low-grade glioma or glioblastoma, undergoing nonglioma brain surgery, or in good health (not recorded which). CDR3 DNA sequence: TGTGCCAGCAGTCCCCACCGCTTGGAGCAGTACTTC. Its protein is CASSPHRLEQYF.